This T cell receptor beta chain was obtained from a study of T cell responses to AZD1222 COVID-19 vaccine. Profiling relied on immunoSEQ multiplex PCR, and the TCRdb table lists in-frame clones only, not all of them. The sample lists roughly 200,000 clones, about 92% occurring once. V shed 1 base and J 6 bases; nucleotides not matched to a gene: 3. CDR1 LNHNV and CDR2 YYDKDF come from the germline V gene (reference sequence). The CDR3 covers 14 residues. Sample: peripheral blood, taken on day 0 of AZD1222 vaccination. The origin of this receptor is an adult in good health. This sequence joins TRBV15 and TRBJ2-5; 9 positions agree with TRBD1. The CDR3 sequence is CATSRGDRDKTQYF. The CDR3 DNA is TGTGCCACCAGCAGAGGGGACAGGGATAAGACCCAGTACTTC. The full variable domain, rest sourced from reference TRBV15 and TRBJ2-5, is DAMVIQNPRYQVTQFGKPVTLSCSQTLNHNVMYWYQQKSSQAPKLLFHYYDKDFNNEADTPDNFQSRRPNTSFCFLDIRSPGLGDTAMYLCATSRGDRDKTQYFGPGTRLLVL.